The 30 T cell receptor beta chains below were found in one sample sequenced in a study of radiation and T cells in renal cell carcinoma. Clones were sequenced by immunoSEQ multiplex PCR, and TCRdb holds only the in-frame ones, with some missing. This sample carries over 120,000 clones, 65% to 90% of them seen once, and the ten largest clones take around a sixth. Indicated time point: blood 4 weeks post-SBRT, at nephrectomy. The treatment denotes: 15 Gy SBRT to primary tumor, nephrectomy 4 weeks later. This specimen consisted of blood, obtained from a patient whose treatment included radiotherapy and nephrectomy. These receptors were taken from a woman aged 45-59 years with renal cell carcinoma.

The J gene is TRBJ2-5, the V gene TRBV5-1; the D gene is possibly TRBD2 (6 bases). CDR1 is SGHRS and CDR2 is YFSETQ in the germline V gene. V lost 4 bases and J lost 5, with 12 bases in between. This CDR3 region has 13 residues. The CDR3 sequence is CASSPGGTETQYF. The CDR3 nucleotides are TGCGCCAGCAGCCCCGGCGGGACCGAGACCCAGTACTTC. Complete variable domain (other parts from reference TRBV5-1 and TRBJ2-5): KAGVTQTPRYLIKTRGQQVTLSCSPISGHRSVSWYQQTPGQGLQFLFEYFSETQRNKGNFPGRFSGRQFSNSRSEMNVSTLELGDSALYLCASSPGGTETQYFGPGTRLLVL.

The V and J genes are TRBV6-1 and TRBJ2-5, with 8 nucleotides matching TRBD1. With 7 bases clipped from V and 3 bases from J, the junction kept 4 bases outside the gene matches. The germline gives CDR1 MNHNS, CDR2 SASEGT. This CDR3 is built from 13 residues. CDR3 sequence (DNA): TGTGCCAGCACATGGGGACAGGAAGAGACCCAGTACTTC. As protein: CASTWGQEETQYF.

The J gene is TRBJ2-7, the V gene TRBV7-8; D is undetermined. Germline V gives CDR1 SGHVS, CDR2 FQNEAQ. Trimming pared 0 bases from V and 3 bases from J, leaving 6 bases between. The CDR3 sequence is 13 residues long. DNA for the CDR3: TGTGCCAGCAGCTTAGCCGAGGTCTACGAGCAGTACTTC. Translating gives CASSLAEVYEQYF.

CDR3 in amino acids: CASSEFGREGNQPQHF. For the CDR3, the DNA is TGTGCCAGCAGTGAATTTGGGAGGGAGGGCAATCAGCCCCAGCATTTT. This rearrangement joins TRBV6-1 to TRBJ1-5; D remains ambiguous. Trimming removed 2 bases from V and 2 bases from J, with 13 bases in between. The V gene's germline CDR1 is MNHNS and CDR2 SASEGT. The CDR3 consists of 16 residues.

The chain couples TRBV9 to TRBJ1-4, with 9 bases identical to TRBD1. CDR3 size: 15 residues. Looked up from germline, CDR1 is SGDLS and CDR2 is YYNGEE. V shed 4 bases and J 7 bases; nucleotides not matched to a gene: 8. CDR3 protein: CASSQEDRGFEKLFF. CDR3 sequence (DNA): TGTGCCAGCAGCCAGGAGGACAGGGGCTTTGAAAAACTGTTTTTT.

V gene TRBV5-4 combines with J gene TRBJ2-7; TRBD2 matches at 13 bases. The CDR3 has 16 amino acids. From germline, CDR1 is SGHNT and CDR2 YYREEE (reference sequence). The V and J ends lost 3 bases and 0 bases, in that order; junction bases with no gene match: 3. The CDR3 bases are TGTGCCAGCAGCTGGGGACTAGCGGGGTCCTCCTACGAGCAGTACTTC. It encodes CASSWGLAGSSYEQYF.

The V gene is TRBV9, the J gene TRBJ2-7, with D tentatively TRBD1 (6 bases). Germline CDR1 reads SGDLS; CDR2 reads YYNGEE. Trimming pared 2 bases from V and 5 bases from J, leaving 17 bases between. The CDR3 totals 15 residues. The chain's CDR3 is CASSVRWRTDDEQYF. As DNA, the CDR3 is TGTGCCAGCAGCGTCCGCTGGCGGACAGATGACGAGCAGTACTTC.

The table lists this clone with a few counts. The J gene is TRBJ2-2, the V gene TRBV19; D uncertain. Trimming cost V 4 bases and J 7 bases, with 13 bases left between them. The CDR3 is made up of 14 amino acids. Germline V gene data show CDR1 as LNHDA and CDR2 as SQIVND (reference sequence). The chain's CDR3 is CASSRTGTGGELFF. In DNA, the CDR3 is TGTGCCAGTAGTAGGACCGGTACGGGCGGGGAGCTGTTTTTT.

The J gene is TRBJ2-2, the V gene TRBV6-5, with D perhaps assigned TRBD1 or TRBD2 (5 bases each). The germline V gene encodes CDR1 MNHEY and CDR2 SVGAGI. V shed 0 bases and J shed 5 bases, with 7 bases lying between them. The CDR3 contains 14 residues. CDR3 bases: TGTGCCAGCAGTTACTCCTGGGGGACCGGGGAGCTGTTTTTT. Its translation: CASSYSWGTGELFF.

The V gene is TRBV10-1, the J gene TRBJ2-3, with 11 bases lining up with TRBD2. Germline lookup yields CDR1 WNHNN and CDR2 SYGVQD (reference sequence). The V and J ends lost 5 bases and 4 bases, in that order; junction bases with no gene match: 8. The CDR3 loop spans 16 amino acids. The CDR3 protein is CASSSSTSGDADTQYF. CDR3 bases: TGCGCCAGCAGTTCGTCGACTAGCGGGGACGCAGATACGCAGTATTTT.

Concerning this clone itself: Additional DNA sequences in this sample encode the identical CDR3. The chain has TRBV6-1 and TRBJ2-7; D uncertain. With 11 bases removed from V and 3 bases from J, the gap between germline ends came to 14 bases. The CDR3 has 12 residues. Germline values: CDR1 MNHNS, CDR2 SASEGT. In DNA, the CDR3 is TGTGCCGCCGCCCTGGGGAACTACGAGCAGTACTTC. Its translation: CAAALGNYEQYF.

V usage is TRBV28 and J usage is TRBJ2-7; D unclear. V lost 7 bases and J 2 bases, leaving 12 bases between the germline ends. CDR3 length: 13 residues. CDR1 and CDR2 (germline): MDHEN, SYDVKM. The CDR3 protein is CASTFKEPYEQYF. The CDR3 DNA reads TGTGCCAGCACCTTCAAGGAGCCCTACGAGCAGTACTTC.

V is TRBV4-1 and J is TRBJ2-7; 8 bases align to TRBD1. This CDR3 has 16 residues. The V segment lost 2 bases and the J segment 2 bases; nucleotides outside the gene matches: 8. Germline V lookup: CDR1 MGHRA, CDR2 YSYEKL. For the CDR3, the DNA is TGCGCCAGCAGCCAAATTCCGGGACAGGAAGCCTACGAGCAGTACTTC. It translates to CASSQIPGQEAYEQYF.

The V gene is TRBV5-5, the J gene TRBJ2-7, with D unclear. CDR1 SGHKS and CDR2 YYEKEE come from the germline V gene (reference sequence). The CDR3 is 11 amino acids. Trimming took off 3 bases at V and 0 bases at J, with 1 base between the two ends. CDR3 protein: CASSYSYEQYF. Here the CDR3 DNA reads TGTGCCAGCAGCTACTCCTACGAGCAGTACTTC.

The J gene is TRBJ1-2, the V gene TRBV7-2, with D uncertain. Germline V CDR1 and CDR2: SGHTA, FQGNSA. This CDR3 has 15 residues. V was cut by 1 base and J by 7 bases, with 16 bases left in between. The CDR3 region is CASSLDGLRIGGYTF. CDR3 nucleotide sequence: TGTGCCAGCAGCTTAGACGGTTTACGGATAGGTGGCTACACCTTC.

The CDR3 sequence is CASSARGYTEAFF. The CDR3, as DNA: TGTGCCAGCAGCGCCCGTGGGTATACTGAAGCTTTCTTT. The J gene is TRBJ1-1, the V gene TRBV7-9; no definite D call. The germline V gene has CDR1 SEHNR and CDR2 FQNEAQ (reference sequence). The V end lost 5 bases, the J end lost 5 bases, and 12 bases lay between the germline ends. The CDR3 has 13 amino acids.

The chain links TRBV5-4 to TRBJ1-5; 9 nucleotides agree with TRBD1. Germline loops: CDR1 SGHNT, CDR2 YYREEE (reference sequence). The CDR3 contains 17 residues. The V and J ends lost 3 bases and 3 bases, in that order; junction bases with no gene match: 10. In DNA form, the CDR3 reads TGTGCCAGCAGCTCCTCCGGGACAGGGATCTTCAATCAGCCCCAGCATTTT. Amino acid sequence: CASSSSGTGIFNQPQHF.

The gene calls are TRBV5-1 and TRBJ2-7, with TRBD1 identical over 10 bases. V lost 5 bases, J lost 5 bases, and 7 bases stayed unmatched. The CDR3 consists of 14 residues. Germline-derived CDR1 and CDR2 are SGHRS and YFSETQ. The CDR3 sequence: CASREGTGAHEQYF. The CDR3 nucleotides are TGCGCCAGCAGGGAGGGGACAGGGGCCCACGAGCAGTACTTC. Filled out from reference TRBV5-1 and TRBJ2-7, the complete variable domain reads KAGVTQTPRYLIKTRGQQVTLSCSPISGHRSVSWYQQTPGQGLQFLFEYFSETQRNKGNFPGRFSGRQFSNSRSEMNVSTLELGDSALYLCASREGTGAHEQYFGPGTRLTVT.

The chain is built from TRBV5-1 and TRBJ2-3; tentatively, D is TRBD2 (5 bases). The ends were cut back, 4 bases at V and 0 bases at J, with 12 bases in the middle. The germline V gene has CDR1 SGHRS and CDR2 YFSETQ. There are 15 residues in the CDR3. The CDR3 DNA sequence: TGCGCCAGCAGCACGCGGACTTCTAGCACAGATACGCAGTATTTT. It specifies CASSTRTSSTDTQYF.

The J gene is TRBJ2-2, the V gene TRBV4-2, with 8 bases that match TRBD1. V lost 2 bases, J lost 5 bases, and 16 bases stayed unmatched. The CDR3 extends over 19 amino acids. Looked up from germline, CDR1 is LGHNA and CDR2 is YNFKEQ. The CDR3 nucleotides read TGTGCCAGCAGCCAACTATTCGTCCTTGGACAGGGAGAAACCGGGGAGCTGTTTTTT. Protein: CASSQLFVLGQGETGELFF.

The CDR3 loop reads CSAAGTGGGSNQPQHF. Here the CDR3 DNA reads TGCAGCGCAGCCGGGACAGGGGGCGGAAGCAATCAGCCCCAGCATTTT. The chain carries TRBV29-1 and TRBJ1-5, with 12 positions matching TRBD1. The ends lost 7 bases at V and 1 base at J; junction bases unmatched: 8. The CDR3 sequence is 16 residues long. Germline loops: CDR1 SQVTM, CDR2 ANQGSEA.

The chain employs TRBV7-2 and TRBJ1-6, with no clear D. The CDR3 is made up of 13 amino acids. The V end lost 4 bases, the J end lost 8 bases, and 9 bases lay between the germline ends. Germline V lookup: CDR1 SGHTA, CDR2 FQGNSA. The CDR3 DNA is TGTGCCAGCAGCTCTCGGACGGATTCACCCCTCCACTTT. Protein product: CASSSRTDSPLHF.

The chain couples TRBV6-1 to TRBJ1-2; TRBD1 matches at 7 bases. CDR3 size: 13 residues. Trimming cost V 6 bases and J 5 bases; bases outside gene matches: 6. The germline CDR1 and CDR2 sequences are MNHNS and SASEGT. The CDR3 DNA is TGTGCCAGCAGCGAGGGGGCAGGGTATGGCTACACCTTC. Translated, it gives CASSEGAGYGYTF.

The J gene is TRBJ2-1, the V gene TRBV19; D unclear. V lost 5 bases and J 0 bases, leaving 14 bases between the germline ends. The CDR3 loop spans 16 amino acids. Looked up from germline, CDR1 is LNHDA and CDR2 is SQIVND (reference sequence). The CDR3 nucleotides read TGTGCCAGTAGTTATCTCGCGCCCAGCTCCTACAATGAGCAGTTCTTC. As protein: CASSYLAPSSYNEQFF.

The V gene is TRBV15, the J gene TRBJ2-5; 12 bases map to TRBD2. This CDR3 is built from 16 residues. With V trimmed by 4 bases and J by 5 bases, 8 bases remained unmatched. Germline V CDR1 and CDR2: LNHNV, YYDKDF (reference sequence). The CDR3 DNA is TGTGCCACCAGCACTAGACTAGCGGGGGAAGGGGAGACCCAGTACTTC. This gives the protein CATSTRLAGEGETQYF.

The V call is TRBV5-6, the J call TRBJ1-4; D is possibly TRBD1 (6 bases). The germline V gene encodes CDR1 SGHDT and CDR2 YYEEEE. The CDR3 sequence is 15 residues long. V lost 0 bases, J lost 8 bases, and 14 bases lay in between. In DNA, the CDR3 is TGTGCCAGCAGCTTGGTTCGGGGGCTGGGGGAAAAACTGTTTTTT. It translates to CASSLVRGLGEKLFF.

Concerning this clone itself: Relative to the germline gene, one junction end is altered; a read error may explain this. The CDR3 here is CASSQSFGDLEGF. The CDR3 nucleotides are TGCGCCAGCAGCCAATCATTCGGGGACCTGGAGGGCTTC. The chain joins TRBV4-3 to TRBJ1-2; D is perhaps TRBD1 (5 bases). The germline CDR1 and CDR2 sequences are LGHNA and YSLEER. There are 13 residues in the CDR3.

The rearrangement links TRBV5-4 to TRBJ2-2; D not certain. Germline V gene data show CDR1 as SGHNT and CDR2 as YYREEE (reference sequence). The CDR3 is 12 amino acids. Trimming took off 4 bases at V and 6 bases at J, with 7 bases between the two ends. The CDR3 spells CASSPYSGELFF. In DNA form, the CDR3 reads TGTGCCAGCAGCCCCTACTCCGGGGAGCTGTTTTTT. The whole variable domain, filled in from reference TRBV5-4 and TRBJ2-2, reads ETGVTQSPTHLIKTRGQQVTLRCSSQSGHNTVSWYQQALGQGPQFIFQYYREEENGRGNFPPRFSGLQFPNYSSELNVNALELDDSALYLCASSPYSGELFFGEGSRLTVL.

The rearrangement uses TRBV7-2 and TRBJ2-5, with D perhaps matching TRBD2 (6 bases). V lost 4 bases and J lost 5, with 14 bases in between. This CDR3 has 14 residues. Germline values: CDR1 SGHTA, CDR2 FQGNSA. This chain's CDR3 is CASSSTSYGETQYF. DNA for the CDR3: TGTGCCAGCAGCTCGACTAGTTATGGGGAGACCCAGTACTTC.

V and J are TRBV7-6 and TRBJ1-5; no firm D call. The V gene lost 2 bases and the J gene lost 0 bases, with 5 bases spanning the gap. CDR1 is SGHVS, CDR2 FNYEAQ, per germline. This CDR3 is built from 14 residues. The CDR3 nucleotides are TGTGCCAGCAGCTTATCAGATAGCAATCAGCCCCAGCATTTT. It specifies CASSLSDSNQPQHF.